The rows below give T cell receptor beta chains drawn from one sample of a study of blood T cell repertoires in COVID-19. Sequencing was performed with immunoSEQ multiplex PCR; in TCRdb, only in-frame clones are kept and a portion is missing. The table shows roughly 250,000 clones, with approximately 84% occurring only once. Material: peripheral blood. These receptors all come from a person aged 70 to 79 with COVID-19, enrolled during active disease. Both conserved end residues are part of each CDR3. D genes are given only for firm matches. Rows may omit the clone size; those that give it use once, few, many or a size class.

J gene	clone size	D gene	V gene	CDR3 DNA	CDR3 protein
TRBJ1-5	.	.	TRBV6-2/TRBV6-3	TGTGCCAGCAGTTACTCGAGTTGGGGGGATCAGCCCCAGCATTTT	CASSYSSWGDQPQHF
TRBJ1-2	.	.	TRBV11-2	TGTGCCAGCAGCTTTCAAGCGGGAGGCTACACCTTC	CASSFQAGGYTF
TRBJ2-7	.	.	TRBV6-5	TGTGCCAGCAGGGGAGCCACCTACGAGCAGTACTTC	CASRGATYEQYF
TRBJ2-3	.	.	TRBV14	TGTGCCAGCAGGGTTAGCGGAAGCACAGATACGCAGTATTTT	CASRVSGSTDTQYF
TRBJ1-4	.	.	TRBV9	TGTGCCAGCAGCACTCGGGCAGGGTTTAATGAAAAACTGTTTTTT	CASSTRAGFNEKLFF
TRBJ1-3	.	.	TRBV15	TGTGCCACCAGCAGAGATCTGAGAGCTGGAAACACCATATATTTT	CATSRDLRAGNTIYF
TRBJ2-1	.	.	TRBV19	TGTGCTACTAGCCGACGGGCGGTCAGCTCCTACAATGAGCAGTTCTTC	CATSRRAVSSYNEQFF
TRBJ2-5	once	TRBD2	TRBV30	TGTGCCTGGAGTGCCTGGGGGGGGAGAACCCAGTACTTC	CAWSAWGGRTQYF
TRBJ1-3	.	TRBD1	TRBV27	TGTGCCAGCTGGACAGGGGGCTCTGGAAACACCATATATTTT	CASWTGGSGNTIYF
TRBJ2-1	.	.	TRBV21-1	TGTGCCAGCAGCAAAGCGCAAAGGGGCCGGTACAATGAGCAGTTCTTC	CASSKAQRGRYNEQFF
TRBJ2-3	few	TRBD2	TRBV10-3	TGTGCCATCAGAGCGGGAGCAGGGGAAGATACGCAGTATTTT	CAIRAGAGEDTQYF
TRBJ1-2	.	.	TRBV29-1	TGCAGCGTGCCTCGGGGGAATGGCTACACCTTC	CSVPRGNGYTF
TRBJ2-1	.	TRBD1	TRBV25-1	TGTGCCAGCAGGACAGGGGGTGGCAATGAGCAGTTCTTC	CASRTGGGNEQFF
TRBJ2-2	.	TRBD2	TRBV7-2	TGTGCCAGCAGCGCAGACGGGGGGGTAGCCGGGGAGCTGTTTTTT	CASSADGGVAGELFF
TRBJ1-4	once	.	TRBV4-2	TGTGCCAGCAGCCAAGTTGGGCCTCGTGAAAAACTGTTTTTT	CASSQVGPREKLFF
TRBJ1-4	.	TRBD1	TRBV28	TGTGCCAGCATTCCTCAGGGGGTTGTAGGTGAAAAACTGTTTTTT	CASIPQGVVGEKLFF
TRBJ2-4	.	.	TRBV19	TGTGCCAGTAGTTGGAGGGGAGCCAAAAACATTCAGTACTTC	CASSWRGAKNIQYF
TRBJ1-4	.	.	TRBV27	TGTGCCCCTGAAAGTGCCGGGGGTAATGAAAAACTGTTTTTT	CAPESAGGNEKLFF
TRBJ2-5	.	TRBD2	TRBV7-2	TGTGCCAGCAGCTTATCCCATCTCAGCGGGGCCTCCCAAGAGACCCAGTACTTC	CASSLSHLSGASQETQYF
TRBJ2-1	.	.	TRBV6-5	TGTGCCAGCAGCTGGTCTTCCAGGTCCTACAATGAGCAGTTCTTC	CASSWSSRSYNEQFF
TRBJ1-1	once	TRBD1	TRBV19	TGTGCCAGTAGTCGAGCCGGGACAGGGGACACTGAAGCTTTCTTT	CASSRAGTGDTEAFF
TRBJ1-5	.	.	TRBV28	TGTGCCAGCAGTTCTAAACAGCCCCAGCATTTT	CASSSKQPQHF
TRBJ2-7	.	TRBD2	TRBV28	TGTGCCAGCAGTTTTTTCGGCGTTGGGATTGGCCGCCGAGCGGGAACCTACGAGCAGTACTTC	CASSFFGVGIGRRAGTYEQYF
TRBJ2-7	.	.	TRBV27	TGTGCCAGCAGTATACGGGACTGGAGGGGCGAGCAGTACTTC	CASSIRDWRGEQYF
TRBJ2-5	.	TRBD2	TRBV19	TGTGCCAGTAGTAGACTAGCGGGAGGGCTGTACCAAGAGACCCAGTACTTC	CASSRLAGGLYQETQYF
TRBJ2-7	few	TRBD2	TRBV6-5	TGTGCCAGCTGGACTAGAGTTTACGAGCAGTACTTC	CASWTRVYEQYF
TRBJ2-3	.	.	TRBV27	TGTGCCAGCAGTACACACCGCACAGATACGCAGTATTTT	CASSTHRTDTQYF
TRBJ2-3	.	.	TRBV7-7	TGTGCCAGCAGCTTAAAAGGGAGCGGAGGCCCAGATACGCAGTATTTT	CASSLKGSGGPDTQYF
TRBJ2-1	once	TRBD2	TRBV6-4	TGTGCCAGCAGTGACACCCTAGCGGGAGTATACAATGAGCAGTTCTTC	CASSDTLAGVYNEQFF
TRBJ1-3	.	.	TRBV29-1	TGCAGCGTTGTTCCGTCGGGAAACACCATATATTTT	CSVVPSGNTIYF
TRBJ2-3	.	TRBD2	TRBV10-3	TGTGCCATCAGATCCGGGACTAGCGGGCGCACAGATACGCAGTATTTT	CAIRSGTSGRTDTQYF